These T cell receptor beta chains were read from a single sample in a study of shared clonotypes between healthy human individuals. Generated by immunoSEQ multiplex PCR, the TCRdb table keeps only in-frame clones and is missing some. The sample carries nearly 2 million clones, approximately 95% recorded once. Material for sequencing was naive CD8+ T cells sorted from blood. The receptors were sampled from a man aged 18 to 35 in good health. Each CDR3 is given with its conserved first and last residue. The D gene is left open where the match is weak. Clone size appears in some rows only: once, few, many, or a class for an expanded clone.

CDR3 protein: CASSEIIRADTQYF; CDR3 DNA: TGTGCCAGCAGTGAAATTATTCGGGCAGATACGCAGTATTTT; D gene: -; V gene: TRBV6-1; clone size: -; J gene: TRBJ2-3
CDR3 protein: CASSVEGVGYQETQYF; CDR3 DNA: TGTGCCAGCAGCGTAGAAGGGGTGGGGTACCAAGAGACCCAGTACTTC; D gene: -; V gene: TRBV9; clone size: -; J gene: TRBJ2-5
CDR3 protein: CASTAGPREQYF; CDR3 DNA: TGTGCCAGCACGGCAGGACCGAGGGAGCAGTACTTC; D gene: -; V gene: TRBV2; clone size: -; J gene: TRBJ2-7
CDR3 protein: CASSHRDGFYEQYF; CDR3 DNA: TGTGCCAGCAGCCACCGGGACGGGTTCTACGAGCAGTACTTC; D gene: -; V gene: TRBV7-8; clone size: -; J gene: TRBJ2-7
CDR3 protein: CASRHVPDTEAFF; CDR3 DNA: TGTGCCAGCAGACACGTGCCGGACACTGAAGCTTTCTTT; D gene: -; V gene: TRBV7-9; clone size: -; J gene: TRBJ1-1
CDR3 protein: CASREKPGLVYEQYF; CDR3 DNA: TGTGCCAGCAGGGAGAAACCGGGGCTTGTCTACGAGCAGTACTTC; D gene: -; V gene: TRBV2; clone size: -; J gene: TRBJ2-7
CDR3 protein: CASSPIDSAPGELFF; CDR3 DNA: TGTGCCAGCAGCCCAATAGATAGCGCTCCCGGGGAGCTGTTTTTT; D gene: -; V gene: TRBV11-2; clone size: -; J gene: TRBJ2-2
CDR3 protein: CASRAGTDFNSPLHF; CDR3 DNA: TGTGCCAGTAGGGCCGGGACAGACTTCAATTCACCCCTCCACTTT; D gene: TRBD1; V gene: TRBV19; clone size: -; J gene: TRBJ1-6
CDR3 protein: CASSPDGTDGTDTQYF; CDR3 DNA: TGTGCCAGCAGCCCCGACGGGACGGATGGGACAGATACGCAGTATTTT; D gene: -; V gene: TRBV5-6; clone size: -; J gene: TRBJ2-3
CDR3 protein: CASSFRGADYGYTF; CDR3 DNA: TGTGCCAGCAGCTTTCGTGGGGCCGACTATGGCTACACCTTC; D gene: -; V gene: TRBV5-4; clone size: -; J gene: TRBJ1-2
CDR3 protein: CASSAGTESLSYEQYF; CDR3 DNA: TGCGCCAGCAGTGCCGGGACTGAAAGTTTATCCTACGAGCAGTACTTC; D gene: -; V gene: TRBV10-1; clone size: -; J gene: TRBJ2-7
CDR3 protein: CASSLGDYNEQFF; CDR3 DNA: TGTGCCAGCAGCTTAGGGGACTACAATGAGCAGTTCTTC; D gene: -; V gene: TRBV11-1; clone size: -; J gene: TRBJ2-1
CDR3 protein: CASSQDRVIYEQYF; CDR3 DNA: TGCGCCAGCAGCCAAGACCGGGTAATCTACGAGCAGTACTTC; D gene: -; V gene: TRBV4-3; clone size: -; J gene: TRBJ2-7
CDR3 protein: CASSTSGGADTQYF; CDR3 DNA: TGTGCCAGCAGTACTAGCGGGGGGGCAGATACGCAGTATTTT; D gene: TRBD2; V gene: TRBV2; clone size: -; J gene: TRBJ2-3
CDR3 protein: CASSLNLLTAGNTIYF; CDR3 DNA: TGTGCCAGCAGCTTGAACCTCCTCACGGCTGGAAACACCATATATTTT; D gene: -; V gene: TRBV7-9; clone size: few; J gene: TRBJ1-3
CDR3 protein: CAISESRGPGQPQHF; CDR3 DNA: TGTGCCATCAGTGAGTCAAGGGGGCCTGGTCAGCCCCAGCATTTT; D gene: TRBD1; V gene: TRBV10-3; clone size: -; J gene: TRBJ1-5
CDR3 protein: CSVWTGNRLDPASTDTQYF; CDR3 DNA: TGCAGCGTTTGGACAGGGAATCGACTGGATCCCGCTAGCACAGATACGCAGTATTTT; D gene: TRBD1; V gene: TRBV29-1; clone size: -; J gene: TRBJ2-3
CDR3 protein: CASSFGTESIQYF; CDR3 DNA: TGTGCCAGCAGTTTCGGGACAGAGAGCATTCAGTACTTC; D gene: TRBD1; V gene: TRBV27; clone size: -; J gene: TRBJ2-4
CDR3 protein: CASTGGLQGYEQYF; CDR3 DNA: TGTGCCAGCACGGGGGGCCTTCAAGGCTACGAGCAGTACTTC; D gene: -; V gene: TRBV6-5; clone size: -; J gene: TRBJ2-7
CDR3 protein: CASSQVGASYYGYTF; CDR3 DNA: TGCGCCAGCAGCCAAGTAGGAGCCAGTTACTATGGCTACACCTTC; D gene: -; V gene: TRBV4-3; clone size: -; J gene: TRBJ1-2
CDR3 protein: CASSDTNYWGGAFF; CDR3 DNA: TGTGCCAGCAGTGATACAAACTACTGGGGTGGAGCTTTCTTT; D gene: -; V gene: TRBV6-1; clone size: -; J gene: TRBJ1-1
CDR3 protein: CASSPPSVDEQFF; CDR3 DNA: TGTGCCAGCAGCCCCCCGTCTGTCGATGAGCAGTTCTTC; D gene: -; V gene: TRBV5-6; clone size: -; J gene: TRBJ2-1
CDR3 protein: CASSFSEDTQYF; CDR3 DNA: TGTGCCAGCAGTTTCTCCGAGGATACGCAGTATTTT; D gene: -; V gene: TRBV28; clone size: -; J gene: TRBJ2-3
CDR3 protein: CASSDGQGGELFF; CDR3 DNA: TGTGCCAGCAGTGATGGCCAGGGTGGGGAGCTGTTTTTT; D gene: -; V gene: TRBV2; clone size: -; J gene: TRBJ2-2
CDR3 protein: CASSTDRDLVGTQYF; CDR3 DNA: TGTGCCAGCTCAACCGACAGGGACCTAGTGGGGACCCAGTACTTC; D gene: TRBD1; V gene: TRBV18; clone size: -; J gene: TRBJ2-5
CDR3 protein: CASSFPLDRVAADTQYF; CDR3 DNA: TGTGCCAGCAGTTTCCCCCTGGACAGGGTGGCGGCAGATACGCAGTATTTT; D gene: TRBD1; V gene: TRBV28; clone size: -; J gene: TRBJ2-3
CDR3 protein: CASILSGEGTGELFF; CDR3 DNA: TGTGCCAGCATCCTCTCCGGGGAGGGCACCGGGGAGCTGTTTTTT; D gene: TRBD2; V gene: TRBV27; clone size: -; J gene: TRBJ2-2